This T cell receptor (beta chain) is from a study of blood T cell repertoires in COVID-19. Whole-study context: Italy, Spain and the United States were the sources of the convalescent and acute COVID-19 samples. PBMCs, B-cell-depleted T cells, or T cells were the source of the cDNA or gDNA that made up the material.

The CDR3 is 11 amino acids. V dropped 4 bases and J dropped 7 bases, with 11 bases sitting between them. Germline CDR1 reads DFQATT; CDR2 reads SNEGSKA (reference sequence). Original processing methods: The assay estimated nucleated cells by amplifying reference gene primers. Profiled with immunoSEQ multiplex PCR; TCRdb holds only in-frame clones, not every one. The V and J calls and clone size are taken from that table; D and trimming were inferred from the DNA. Among 220,000 or so clones listed, 82% were seen once. Patients from Seattle were sampled longitudinally, starting during active infection. This rearrangement joins TRBV20-1 to TRBJ2-7; D may be TRBD2 (5 bases). The clonotype comes from a woman aged 80 or older with COVID-19, enrolled during active disease. The material sequenced was peripheral blood. The CDR3 bases are TGCAGTGCTATTGACTATCGGGAGCAGTACTTC. Its protein is CSAIDYREQYF.